This T cell receptor beta chain derives from a study of response to subunit inactivated influenza vaccine. Study outcomes and limitations: T cells newly recruited by each seasonal influenza vaccination are few, the authors suggested.

CDR3 size: 14 residues. The V gene's germline CDR1 is MDHEN and CDR2 SYDVKM. Trimming cost V 6 bases and J 0 bases; bases outside gene matches: 2. This clonotype was detected many times. The antigen is undetermined. TCRdb used MiXCR to reprocess the RT-PCR reads, holding one entry per CDR3 protein. The sample consists of 700,000 to 900,000 distinct CDR3 sequences, around 20% of them appearing once. The sequence derives from a man in his fifties or sixties who received an inactivated influenza vaccine. Sequencing used PBMCs from blood, obtained 4 to 6 days after vaccination. J is TRBJ2-7 and V is TRBV28, with 10 bases matching TRBD2. Here the CDR3 reads CASSPSGSSYEQYF. The DNA for the CDR3 is TGTGCCAGCAGCCCTAGCGGGAGCTCCTACGAGCAGTACTTC.